A selection of T cell receptor beta chains follows, all from one sample in a study of T cell responses to AZD1222 COVID-19 vaccine. The protocol was immunoSEQ multiplex PCR, while the TCRdb copy is restricted to in-frame clones and leaves out a portion. The sample consists of 120,000 to 150,000 clones, approximately 90% of them appearing once. Here the sequenced sample was peripheral blood, taken on day 0 of AZD1222 vaccination. These receptors all stem from an adult in good health. Both conserved end residues are part of each CDR3. A D gene is named only where the DNA matches it firmly. Only some rows state a clone size, as once, few, many or a class for expanded clones.

>.|TRBJ1-2|TRBV29-1|.
CSVEGRDSGYGYTF
TGCAGCGTTGAAGGACGGGACTCCGGGTATGGCTACACCTTC
>.|TRBJ2-5|TRBV9|.
CASSGIAEGEETQYF
TGTGCCAGCAGCGGTATAGCGGAGGGGGAGGAGACCCAGTACTTC
>.|TRBJ1-5|TRBV30|TRBD1
CAWSVQGSQPQHF
TGTGCCTGGAGTGTACAGGGGTCTCAGCCCCAGCATTTT
>.|TRBJ1-4|TRBV27|TRBD1
CASSWGQGRRGNEKLFF
TGTGCCAGCAGTTGGGGACAGGGAAGAAGGGGAAATGAAAAACTGTTTTTT
>.|TRBJ2-2|TRBV24-1|TRBD1
CATSGGGQTSYTGELFF
TGTGCCACCAGTGGAGGGGGCCAAACCTCGTACACCGGGGAGCTGTTTTTT
>.|TRBJ2-7|TRBV5-4|TRBD2
CASSCGGRGPTFQYF
TGTGCCAGCAGCTGCGGGGGGCGGGGGCCTACGTTCCAGTACTTC
>.|TRBJ2-2|TRBV2|TRBD2
CASGASGGPFTGELFF
TGTGCCAGCGGGGCTAGCGGGGGGCCGTTCACCGGGGAGCTGTTTTTT
>.|TRBJ2-7|TRBV27|TRBD1
CASSLSRDRGHEQYF
TGTGCCAGCAGTTTATCAAGGGACAGAGGCCACGAGCAGTACTTC
>.|TRBJ1-6|TRBV7-2|.
CASSSAGANSPLHF
TGTGCCAGCAGTTCGGCGGGGGCTAATTCACCCCTCCACTTT
>once|TRBJ2-2|TRBV21-1|.
CASAGVFTGELFF
TGTGCCAGCGCTGGGGTTTTCACCGGGGAGCTGTTTTTT
>.|TRBJ1-1|TRBV15|.
CATSRAGVNTEAFF
TGTGCCACCAGCAGGGCGGGGGTGAACACTGAAGCTTTCTTT
>.|TRBJ2-1|TRBV2|TRBD1
CASSGTGSSYNEQFF
TGTGCCAGCAGTGGGACAGGGAGCTCCTACAATGAGCAGTTCTTC
>.|TRBJ1-5|TRBV28|TRBD1
CASSLTGTGSNQPQHF
TGTGCCAGCAGTTTAACCGGGACAGGGAGCAATCAGCCCCAGCATTTT
>.|TRBJ2-5|TRBV3-1/TRBV3-2|TRBD2
CASSQDGPLAGGQETQYF
TGTGCCAGCAGCCAAGATGGCCCCCTAGCGGGGGGGCAGGAGACCCAGTACTTC
>.|TRBJ2-2|TRBV5-4|.
CASSWDGPGELFF
TGTGCCAGCAGCTGGGACGGTCCCGGGGAGCTGTTTTTT
>.|TRBJ2-5|TRBV7-2|TRBD2
CASSLGLARETQYF
TGTGCCAGCAGCTTAGGACTAGCTCGAGAGACCCAGTACTTC
>once|TRBJ1-4|TRBV6-5|.
CASSSQDRYEKLFF
TGTGCCAGCAGTTCCCAGGACAGATATGAAAAACTGTTTTTT
>few|TRBJ1-1|TRBV19|TRBD1
CASSTLDRVGTEAFF
TGTGCCAGTAGTACCCTAGACAGGGTTGGCACTGAAGCTTTCTTT
>.|TRBJ1-5|TRBV7-9|.
CASSLLGGNQPQHF
TGTGCCAGCAGCTTATTAGGGGGCAATCAGCCCCAGCATTTT
>.|TRBJ1-2|TRBV27|.
CASSSQWGLIYGYTF
TGTGCCAGCAGCTCCCAGTGGGGGTTAATTTATGGCTACACCTTC
>.|TRBJ1-4|TRBV2|TRBD1
CASSVGGGNEKLFF
TGTGCCAGCAGTGTAGGAGGGGGCAATGAAAAACTGTTTTTT
>.|TRBJ1-5|TRBV27|TRBD1
CASSQDPGGRNQPQHF
TGTGCCAGCAGTCAAGATCCAGGGGGACGCAATCAGCCCCAGCATTTT
>.|TRBJ1-5|TRBV2|.
CASSEGYTSSNQPQHF
TGTGCCAGCAGTGAGGGGTATACCAGTAGCAATCAGCCCCAGCATTTT
>.|TRBJ1-3|TRBV9|.
CASSTPAGNTIYF
TGTGCCAGCAGCACCCCAGCCGGAAACACCATATATTTT
>once|TRBJ1-1|TRBV10-3|.
CAISDGGRNTEAFF
TGTGCCATCAGTGATGGGGGGAGGAACACTGAAGCTTTCTTT
>.|TRBJ1-5|TRBV28|.
CASSQPQHF
TGTGCCAGCAGTCAGCCCCAGCATTTT
>.|TRBJ1-2|TRBV21-1|.
CASSNEGGGGGYTF
TGTGCCAGCAGCAATGAGGGGGGAGGAGGAGGCTACACCTTC
>.|TRBJ1-2|TRBV5-5|TRBD1
CASSSWTGGVYGYTF
TGTGCCAGCAGCTCCTGGACAGGGGGCGTCTATGGCTACACCTTC
>.|TRBJ2-5|TRBV9|TRBD1
CASSAYRGETQYF
TGTGCCAGCAGCGCCTACAGGGGGGAGACCCAGTACTTC
>.|TRBJ2-2|TRBV6-5|.
CASRFPTGELFF
TGTGCCAGCAGATTTCCCACCGGGGAGCTGTTTTTT
>.|TRBJ2-7|TRBV30|.
CAWSVQRREQYF
TGTGCCTGGAGTGTACAACGGCGCGAGCAGTACTTC
>.|TRBJ1-1|TRBV18|.
CASSPQNTEAFF
TGTGCCAGCTCACCTCAGAACACTGAAGCTTTCTTT
>.|TRBJ2-5|TRBV14|.
CASSQDRWVETQYF
TGTGCCAGCAGCCAAGATCGATGGGTAGAGACCCAGTACTTC
>.|TRBJ1-5|TRBV5-8|.
CASSRGQRSNQPQHF
TGTGCCAGCAGCCGCGGACAGAGGAGCAATCAGCCCCAGCATTTT
>few|TRBJ1-2|TRBV30|.
CAWSVRVGYTF
TGTGCCTGGAGTGTACGGGTTGGCTACACCTTC
>few|TRBJ2-2|TRBV6-2/TRBV6-3|TRBD1
CASSTGQGAAGELFF
TGTGCCAGCAGCACTGGACAGGGGGCTGCCGGGGAGCTGTTTTTT
>.|TRBJ1-2|TRBV5-1|.
CASSTGSAGNYGYTF
TGCGCCAGCAGCACCGGGTCGGCGGGGAACTATGGCTACACCTTC
>.|TRBJ2-1|TRBV2|TRBD2
CASNGLAGGQVMINEQFF
TGTGCCAGCAATGGACTAGCGGGGGGGCAAGTCATGATCAATGAGCAGTTCTTC
>.|TRBJ1-5|TRBV6-5|.
CASSYSARGNQPQHF
TGTGCCAGCAGTTACTCGGCCAGGGGCAATCAGCCCCAGCATTTT
>.|TRBJ1-2|TRBV3-1/TRBV3-2|.
CASSPPGGNYGYTF
TGTGCCAGCAGCCCCCCGGGGGGTAACTATGGCTACACCTTC
>.|TRBJ1-3|TRBV5-5|.
CASSPRQSLGNTIYF
TGTGCCAGCAGCCCAAGGCAGAGTCTTGGAAACACCATATATTTT
>.|TRBJ1-2|TRBV5-1|TRBD1
CASSLGTNRGLGGYTF
TGCGCCAGCAGCTTGGGAACGAACAGGGGGCTGGGAGGCTACACCTTC
>.|TRBJ2-6|TRBV28|TRBD1
CASSTGGSSGANVLTF
TGTGCCAGTTCGACAGGGGGGAGCTCTGGGGCCAACGTCCTGACTTTC
>.|TRBJ2-2|TRBV24-1|TRBD2
CATSGLAILTGELFF
TGTGCCACCAGTGGACTAGCGATCCTAACCGGGGAGCTGTTTTTT
>.|TRBJ2-5|TRBV3-1/TRBV3-2|.
CASSHRFRQETQYF
TGTGCCAGCAGCCATCGGTTCAGGCAAGAGACCCAGTACTTC